These 10 T cell receptor beta chains share one sample of origin, sequenced in a study of blood T cell repertoires in COVID-19. Profiling relied on immunoSEQ multiplex PCR, and the TCRdb table lists in-frame clones only, not all of them. Among around 94,000 clones listed, 70% to 90% were seen once. Source material: peripheral blood. All receptors come from a man aged 50 or older with acute or convalescent COVID-19.

The chain couples TRBV19 to TRBJ1-5, with D hard to call. CDR1 and CDR2 (germline): LNHDA, SQIVND (reference sequence). The CDR3 consists of 16 residues. The V end lost 2 bases, the J end lost 1 base, and 12 bases lay between the germline ends. DNA for the CDR3: TGTGCCAGTAGTATATCGGCGGGTAGAAGCAATCAGCCCCAGCATTTT. This translates into CASSISAGRSNQPQHF.

The rearrangement uses TRBV4-3 and TRBJ2-7; 10 bases fit TRBD2. Looked up from germline, CDR1 is LGHNA and CDR2 is YSLEER. V lost 0 bases, J lost 3 bases, and 2 bases stayed unmatched. This CDR3 is built from 15 residues. CDR3 amino acids: CASSQEAGGVYEQYF. The CDR3 DNA reads as TGCGCCAGCAGCCAAGAAGCGGGGGGGGTCTACGAGCAGTACTTC.

The chain couples TRBV6-5 to TRBJ2-1; D is possibly TRBD1 (6 bases). Germline lookup yields CDR1 MNHEY and CDR2 SVGAGI. This CDR3 is built from 16 residues. Trimming took 0 bases from V and 7 from J, leaving 16 bases between them. CDR3 loop: CASSYSPSPRGNEQFF. In nucleotides, the CDR3 is TGTGCCAGCAGTTACTCGCCTAGTCCGAGGGGGAATGAGCAGTTCTTC.

The chain links TRBV4-1 to TRBJ2-1; 11 nucleotides line up with TRBD2. This CDR3 has 19 residues. In germline, CDR1 is MGHRA, CDR2 YSYEKL. V was clipped by 0 bases and J by 7 bases; unmatched bases: 14. The CDR3 loop reads CASSQDGRMASGRMNEQFF. The CDR3 coding sequence is TGCGCCAGCAGCCAAGATGGCCGGATGGCTAGCGGGAGGATGAATGAGCAGTTCTTC.

The chain recombines TRBV19 with TRBJ1-1; D is possibly TRBD1 (6 bases). Germline lookup yields CDR1 LNHDA and CDR2 SQIVND (reference sequence). V lost 3 bases and J lost 1, with 9 bases in between. This CDR3 region has 14 residues. The CDR3 DNA sequence: TGTGCCAGTAGTATCACAGGGTGGAACACTGAAGCTTTCTTT. It specifies CASSITGWNTEAFF.

The rearrangement uses TRBV6-5 and TRBJ1-4; TRBD1 aligns across 7 bases. The CDR3 contains 13 residues. Germline CDR1 is MNHEY and CDR2 is SVGAGI. J lost 7 bases, V lost 6 bases, and 5 bases had no gene match. Written as DNA, the CDR3 is TGTGCCAGCAGACAGGGGCTTAGTGAAAAACTGTTTTTT. Translation gives CASRQGLSEKLFF.

This clone appeared a few times. The chain is built from TRBV18 and TRBJ1-2, with a weak D call TRBD1 (6 bases). The CDR3 extends over 15 amino acids. Per the germline V gene, CDR1 is KGHSH and CDR2 is LQKENI. Trimming took off 1 base at V and 0 bases at J, with 9 bases between the two ends. The CDR3 sequence: CASSPRQEANYGYTF. The CDR3 coding sequence is TGTGCCAGCTCACCACGACAGGAAGCTAACTATGGCTACACCTTC.

The chain is built from TRBV18 and TRBJ2-4, with 7 bases aligning to TRBD1. V lost 3 bases to trimming and J lost 7 bases; unmatched junction nucleotides: 6. CDR3 length equals 14 residues. CDR1 KGHSH and CDR2 LQKENI come from the germline V gene. The CDR3 is CASSPTPGQNIQYF. The DNA for the CDR3 is TGTGCCAGCTCACCTACCCCGGGACAGAACATTCAGTACTTC. Based on the CDR3 plus reference TRBV18 and TRBJ2-4, the full variable domain is NAGVMQNPRHLVRRRGQEARLRCSPMKGHSHVYWYRQLPEEGLKFMVYLQKENIIDESGMPKERFSAEFPKEGPSILRIQQVVRGDSAAYFCASSPTPGQNIQYFGAGTRLSVL.

V is TRBV4-3 and J is TRBJ2-4, with TRBD1 identical over 11 bases. Losses at the gene ends were 1 base for V and 8 bases for J; bases not matched to a gene: 7. Germline loops: CDR1 LGHNA, CDR2 YSLEER. This CDR3 contains 16 residues. The CDR3 protein is CASSQGTGTGGYIQYF. The CDR3 DNA reads TGCGCCAGCAGCCAAGGCACCGGGACAGGGGGTTACATTCAGTACTTC.

This clone has a single count. The V gene is TRBV27, the J gene TRBJ2-7, with TRBD1 identical over 7 bases. This CDR3 is built from 14 residues. CDR1 and CDR2 from the germline V gene are MNHEY and SMNVEV (reference sequence). With 6 bases clipped from V and 3 bases from J, the junction kept 8 bases outside the gene matches. The chain's CDR3 is CASRKRTGIYEQYF. CDR3 nucleotide sequence: TGTGCCAGCAGGAAGCGGACAGGAATCTACGAGCAGTACTTC.